This TCR beta chain comes out of a study of cytomegalovirus exposure and HLA in healthy donors. The CDR3 is 15 residues long. Germline values: CDR1 LNHDA, CDR2 SQIVND (reference sequence). Trimming pared 4 bases from V and 1 base from J, leaving 10 bases between. With regard to this clone: Its specificity is not known.

Primers included in the PCR were 60 Vbeta and 13 Jbeta primers. Sequenced by immunoSEQ multiplex PCR; TCRdb stores in-frame clones only, minus some. This sample yields fewer than 250,000 clones, of which over 60% are seen a single time; approximately 2% belongs to the top ten. Regarding the study as a whole: When a later analysis was performed, an Asian-associated ancestry cluster reportedly had fewer N-insertions than the approximately 700-donor mean. Indistinguishability led to the exclusion of some V segments, TRBV6-2 and TRBV6-3 included. Usually a TCR sequence was rare, but some public TCRs were found in many donors.

V is TRBV19 and J is TRBJ2-2, with D perhaps matching TRBD1 (5 bases). This TCR was sampled from a woman in her 30s in good health and CMV-seropositive. Sequencing was performed on PBMCs. DNA of the CDR3: TGTGCCAGTAGTAGAGCCGACAGGAACACCGGGGAGCTGTTTTTT. This codes for CASSRADRNTGELFF.